Following are 29 T cell receptor beta chains from one sample sequenced in a study of neurological immune-mediated disorders (dated by TCRdb to the late 2010s). The library was made by 5' RACE. The sequencing machine was an Illumina HiSeq 2500. TCRdb trimmed the raw reads at Q25, called clones with MiXCR and kept productive beta chains. When rows share a CDR3 protein, they turn into one entry using the most common DNA and genes. In all, the sample holds 90,000 to 150,000 distinct CDR3 sequences, and about 3.4% of those were seen once. About 1.2% of the sample rests with the top ten. The sample comprised PBMCs. Source of these receptors: a woman younger than 45 with multiple sclerosis.

This clonotype occurred many times. The chain uses TRBV29-1 and TRBJ2-7, with TRBD2 matching over 7 bases. The CDR3 contains 13 residues. The V gene's germline CDR1 is SQVTM and CDR2 ANQGSEA. With 6 bases clipped from V and 0 bases from J, the junction kept 5 bases outside the gene matches. This CDR3 is CSVAGESSYEQYF. DNA of the CDR3: TGCAGCGTCGCGGGGGAGAGCTCCTACGAGCAGTACTTC.

Many counts were recorded for this clonotype. The chain combines TRBV29-1 with TRBJ1-2; D ambiguous. The germline CDR1 and CDR2 sequences are SQVTM and ANQGSEA. V lost 3 bases to trimming and J lost 3 bases, with 11 bases between them. The CDR3 sequence is 13 residues long. DNA of the CDR3: TGCAGCGTTGAGAACAGACAACACTATGGCTACACCTTC. Translated: CSVENRQHYGYTF.

This clonotype was seen only a few times. V is TRBV12-3 or TRBV12-4 and J is TRBJ1-1, with 7 bases lining up with TRBD1. V was pared by 5 bases and J by 4 bases, with 4 bases of the junction left unmatched. This CDR3 contains 13 residues. The CDR3 reads CASSRQGGTEAFF. CDR3 DNA: TGTGCCAGCAGTCGACAGGGAGGCACTGAAGCTTTCTTT.

The table lists this clonotype with many counts. CDR3 amino acids: CAISEDRVNQETQYF. In DNA form, the CDR3 reads TGTGCCATCAGTGAGGACAGGGTGAACCAAGAGACCCAGTACTTC. The chain uses TRBV10-3 and TRBJ2-5, with 7 bases matching TRBD1. There are 15 residues in the CDR3. Germline V gene lookup returns CDR1 ENHRY and CDR2 SYGVKD. The V gene end was trimmed by 2 bases and the J gene end by 0 bases; junction bases not matched to a gene: 3.

This clonotype appeared many times. V and J are TRBV5-1 and TRBJ2-5, with a weak D call TRBD2 (7 bases). V was trimmed by 2 bases and J by 2 bases, leaving 13 bases between them. The CDR3 runs 15 residues. Germline CDR1 SGHRS, CDR2 YFSETQ. In nucleotides, the CDR3 is TGCGCCAGCAGCTTTGGGGGGGCAGAACAAGAGACCCAGTACTTC. The encoded protein is CASSFGGAEQETQYF.

This clonotype has ten or more counts. This chain links TRBV29-1 with TRBJ2-3, with D unresolved. Trimming stripped 3 bases from V and 1 base from J, with 14 bases between. Germline V gene sequence: CDR1 SQVTM, CDR2 ANQGSEA. The CDR3 loop spans 15 amino acids. CDR3 protein: CSVDLGLAGTDTQYF. Written as DNA, the CDR3 is TGCAGCGTTGATTTGGGTCTGGCTGGCACAGATACGCAGTATTTT.

This clonotype has at least ten counts. This chain uses TRBV6-5 with TRBJ1-6; no definite D call. The CDR3 consists of 14 residues. Germline lookup yields CDR1 MNHEY and CDR2 SVGAGI. The V end was cut by 0 bases, the J end by 10 bases, with 10 bases between. CDR3 DNA sequence: TGTGCCAGCAGTTACTCGAAGGGTACCTCACCCCTCCACTTT. Residues: CASSYSKGTSPLHF.

This clonotype was seen at least ten times. The chain links TRBV11-2 to TRBJ1-1, with D tentatively TRBD1 (6 bases). CDR1 is SGHAT, CDR2 FQNNGV, per germline. The CDR3 has 15 residues. Deletions cut 2 bases from V and 4 bases from J, with 14 bases between. CDR3 nucleotides: TGTGCCAGCAGCTTAAACACAGGGCGGCGCACTGAAGCTTTCTTT. Translating gives CASSLNTGRRTEAFF. Supplemented by reference TRBV11-2 and TRBJ1-1, the full variable domain reads EAGVAQSPRYKIIEKRQSVAFWCNPISGHATLYWYQQILGQGPKLLIQFQNNGVVDDSQLPKDRFSAERLKGVDSTLKIQPAKLEDSAVYLCASSLNTGRRTEAFFGQGTRLTVV.

Ten or more counts support this clonotype. The J gene is TRBJ1-2, the V gene TRBV29-1; D gene unclear. In germline, CDR1 is SQVTM, CDR2 ANQGSEA. Trimming removed 7 bases from V and 6 bases from J, with 12 bases in between. The CDR3 is 11 amino acids. In DNA form, the CDR3 reads TGCAGCGCCGCCAGGACGAATGGCTACACCTTC. Its translation is CSAARTNGYTF.

This clonotype has ten or more counts. The chain carries TRBV6-1 and TRBJ1-2; D call uncertain. V was trimmed by 4 bases and J by 2 bases, leaving 8 bases between them. CDR1 MNHNS and CDR2 SASEGT come from the germline V gene. CDR3 length: 13 residues. The CDR3, as DNA: TGTGCCAGCAGTGTACACACGAACTATGGCTACACCTTC. This sequence encodes CASSVHTNYGYTF.

A few counts support this clonotype. V usage is TRBV7-8 and J usage is TRBJ2-7; D is perhaps TRBD1 (6 bases). V shed 2 bases and J shed 1 base, with 12 bases lying between them. Germline V gene data show CDR1 as SGHVS and CDR2 as FQNEAQ. The CDR3 contains 15 residues. In nucleotides, the CDR3 is TGTGCCAGCAGCTTACCCGACAGGTCTTCCTACGAGCAGTACTTC. Its translation is CASSLPDRSSYEQYF.

There are many counts of this clonotype. This chain joins TRBV7-9 and TRBJ2-5; the match to TRBD2 covers 12 bases. Germline CDR1 SEHNR, CDR2 FQNEAQ (reference sequence). The CDR3 consists of 17 residues. The V gene end was trimmed by 5 bases and the J gene end by 2 bases; junction bases not matched to a gene: 9. CDR3 sequence reads: CASSHGLAGQTQETQYF. The CDR3 bases are TGTGCCAGCAGCCATGGACTAGCGGGGCAGACGCAAGAGACCCAGTACTTC.

This clonotype was recorded a few times. J is TRBJ2-1 and V is TRBV5-1; D gene unclear. CDR1 is SGHRS and CDR2 is YFSETQ in the germline V gene. V shed 0 bases and J shed 5 bases, with 21 bases lying between them. The CDR3 sequence is 18 residues long. This chain's CDR3 is CASSLAISLLLGHNEQFF. The CDR3 DNA reads TGCGCCAGCAGCTTGGCGATTTCGCTCTTGTTGGGCCACAATGAGCAGTTCTTC.

This clonotype was observed at least ten times. The genes are TRBV28 and TRBJ2-1, with TRBD2 identical over 12 bases. The V gene's germline CDR1 is MDHEN and CDR2 SYDVKM. The CDR3 runs 17 residues. The V segment lost 1 base and the J segment 4 bases; nucleotides outside the gene matches: 5. The CDR3 region is CASSLYGLAGYYNEQFF. The CDR3 DNA is TGTGCCAGCAGTTTATACGGACTAGCGGGGTATTACAATGAGCAGTTCTTC.

This clonotype came up many times. The genes are TRBV12-3 or TRBV12-4 and TRBJ1-5; TRBD1 agrees at 8 bases. J lost 7 bases, V lost 7 bases, and 6 bases had no gene match. CDR3 length: 13 residues. CDR3 sequence reads: CASTTGVYQPQHF. The CDR3 nucleotides read TGTGCCAGCACGACAGGGGTTTACCAGCCCCAGCATTTT.

This clonotype was found many times. V gene TRBV20-1 combines with J gene TRBJ2-4; D uncertain. V gave up 5 bases and J gave up 3 bases, with 8 bases separating them. This CDR3 is built from 12 residues. Germline V gene sequence: CDR1 DFQATT, CDR2 SNEGSKA (reference sequence). CDR3 loop: CSAGGDKNIQYF. The DNA for the CDR3 is TGCAGTGCTGGTGGGGACAAAAACATTCAGTACTTC.

This clonotype was counted many times. This sequence joins TRBV5-1 and TRBJ1-4; D is unclear. The CDR3 covers 13 residues. CDR1 and CDR2 from the germline V gene are SGHRS and YFSETQ. V was trimmed by 5 bases and J by 6 bases, leaving 11 bases between them. CDR3 DNA sequence: TGCGCCAGCAGTCCCGCGGGCCATGAAAAACTGTTTTTT. Encoded protein: CASSPAGHEKLFF.

The sample holds many counts of this clonotype. This rearrangement joins TRBV5-5 to TRBJ1-6, with TRBD1 as a possible D gene (5 bases). CDR3 length: 14 residues. From germline, CDR1 is SGHKS and CDR2 YYEKEE (reference sequence). Trimming stripped 2 bases from V and 7 bases from J, with 10 bases between. DNA for the CDR3: TGTGCCAGCAGCTTCGACTGGGGGAATTCACCCCTCCACTTT. This gives the protein CASSFDWGNSPLHF.

Many counts were recorded for this clonotype. This chain uses TRBV5-1 with TRBJ2-1; weak D call: TRBD2 (5 bases). The V and J ends lost 5 bases and 8 bases respectively, with 17 bases between them. Looked up from germline, CDR1 is SGHRS and CDR2 is YFSETQ. CDR3 length: 14 amino acids. The CDR3 loop reads CASSLPSGFDEQFF. For the CDR3, the DNA is TGCGCCAGCAGTCTTCCGTCGGGGTTCGATGAGCAGTTCTTC. The full variable domain, completed using reference TRBV5-1 and TRBJ2-1, is KAGVTQTPRYLIKTRGQQVTLSCSPISGHRSVSWYQQTPGQGLQFLFEYFSETQRNKGNFPGRFSGRQFSNSRSEMNVSTLELGDSALYLCASSLPSGFDEQFFGPGTRLTVL.

This clonotype showed up many times. The V and J genes are TRBV4-3 and TRBJ2-7; D uncertain. Germline values: CDR1 LGHNA, CDR2 YSLEER. The CDR3 is made up of 18 amino acids. V dropped 0 bases and J dropped 3 bases, with 21 bases sitting between them. CDR3 sequence (DNA): TGCGCCAGCAGCCAAGATGAGGATGTAGGGCAGGCGATCTACGAGCAGTACTTC. Amino acid sequence: CASSQDEDVGQAIYEQYF.

This clonotype was seen repeatedly, ten times or more. This chain joins TRBV3-1 and TRBJ2-3, with D maybe TRBD2 (6 bases). CDR3 size: 15 residues. From germline, CDR1 is LGHDT and CDR2 YNNKEL (reference sequence). V shed 1 base and J shed 4 bases, with 12 bases lying between them. The CDR3 DNA reads as TGTGCCAGCAGCCAAGGCCTGACTAGGGCAGATACGCAGTATTTT. This sequence encodes CASSQGLTRADTQYF.

This chain links TRBV18 with TRBJ1-1; D might be TRBD1 (5 bases). Trimming left V 3 bases short and J 4 bases short, with 15 bases between. Germline lookup yields CDR1 KGHSH and CDR2 LQKENI. The CDR3 covers 15 residues. The CDR3 DNA reads TGTGCCAGCTCACCTCTGGGGGGGAGGAGCACTGAAGCTTTCTTT. Translated: CASSPLGGRSTEAFF.

There are many counts of this clonotype. The chain carries TRBV20-1 and TRBJ2-7; TRBD2 matches at 8 bases. Per the germline V gene, CDR1 is DFQATT and CDR2 is SNEGSKA (reference sequence). The CDR3 consists of 14 residues. The V and J ends lost 3 bases and 3 bases, in that order; junction bases with no gene match: 7. The CDR3 sequence is CSASFPGGSYEQYF. CDR3 nucleotides: TGCAGTGCTAGTTTCCCGGGGGGGAGCTACGAGCAGTACTTC.

This clonotype was observed at least ten times. The chain recombines TRBV29-1 with TRBJ2-2; D gene uncertain. CDR1 SQVTM and CDR2 ANQGSEA come from the germline V gene. CDR3 length: 11 amino acids. Deletions cut 4 bases from V and 7 bases from J, with 7 bases between. For the CDR3, the DNA is TGCAGCGTTGTAGGCAGCGGGGAGCTGTTTTTT. It yields the protein CSVVGSGELFF.

This clonotype was seen more than once but under ten times. The chain carries TRBV5-6 and TRBJ2-7; possible D gene TRBD2, 5 bases. This CDR3 comprises 17 residues. V was pared by 5 bases and J by 0 bases, with 21 bases between. From germline, CDR1 is SGHDT and CDR2 YYEEEE. The CDR3 DNA sequence: TGTGCCAGCAGGCCTTTCCCGGGGAGCCGGAGCTCCTACGAGCAGTACTTC. Encoded protein: CASRPFPGSRSSYEQYF. Full variable domain (rest looked up from reference TRBV5-6 and TRBJ2-7): DAGVTQSPTHLIKTRGQQVTLRCSPKSGHDTVSWYQQALGQGPQFIFQYYEEEERQRGNFPDRFSGHQFPNYSSELNVNALLLGDSALYLCASRPFPGSRSSYEQYFGPGTRLTVT.

There are many counts of this clonotype. The V call is TRBV24-1, the J call TRBJ2-1, with D possibly TRBD2 on 5 matching bases. Germline assignment: CDR1 KGHDR and CDR2 SFDVKD. Trimming cost V 10 bases and J 5 bases, with 14 bases left between them. There are 13 residues in the CDR3. CDR3 sequence reads: CATARTGDNEQFF. The CDR3 DNA sequence: TGTGCCACGGCGCGGACTGGGGACAATGAGCAGTTCTTC.

There are many counts of this clonotype. V and J are TRBV10-3 and TRBJ1-1; 8 bases are shared with TRBD1. Trimming cost V 5 bases and J 1 base; bases outside gene matches: 3. Germline values: CDR1 ENHRY, CDR2 SYGVKD. The CDR3 runs to 14 residues. The CDR3 DNA is TGTGCCATCAGTCCGGACAGGGAGAACACTGAAGCTTTCTTT. It is translated as CAISPDRENTEAFF.

The table lists this clonotype with a few counts. The chain carries TRBV18 and TRBJ2-7; D is ambiguous. The CDR3 spans 12 residues. The germline CDR1 and CDR2 sequences are KGHSH and LQKENI. Trimming cost V 3 bases and J 4 bases, with 7 bases left between them. The CDR3 region has the DNA TGTGCCAGCTCACCGGAAGAATACGAGCAGTACTTC. Amino acid sequence: CASSPEEYEQYF.

This clonotype was seen repeatedly, ten times or more. The V gene is TRBV20-1, the J gene TRBJ2-5; perhaps TRBD1 as D (6 bases). From germline, CDR1 is DFQATT and CDR2 SNEGSKA (reference sequence). The CDR3 is 13 amino acids. Trimming pared 6 bases from V and 6 bases from J, leaving 17 bases between. The CDR3 region has the DNA TGCAGTGCGGAGGCTACAGGGTGGAAGACCCAGTACTTC. Translating it yields CSAEATGWKTQYF.